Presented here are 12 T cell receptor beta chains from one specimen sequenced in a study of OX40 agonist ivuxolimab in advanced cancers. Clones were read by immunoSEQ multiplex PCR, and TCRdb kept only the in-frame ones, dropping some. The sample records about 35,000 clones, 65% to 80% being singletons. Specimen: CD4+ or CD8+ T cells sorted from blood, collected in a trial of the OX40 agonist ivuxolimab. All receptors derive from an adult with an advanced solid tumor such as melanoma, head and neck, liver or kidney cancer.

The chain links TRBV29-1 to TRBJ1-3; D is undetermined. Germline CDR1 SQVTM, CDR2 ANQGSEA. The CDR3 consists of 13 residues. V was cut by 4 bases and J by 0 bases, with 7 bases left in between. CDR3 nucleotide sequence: TGCAGCGTTGTCGGAGGCTCTGGAAACACCATATATTTT. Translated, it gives CSVVGGSGNTIYF. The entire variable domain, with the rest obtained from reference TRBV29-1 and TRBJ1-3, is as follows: SAVISQKPSRDICQRGTSLTIQCQVDSQVTMMFWYRQQPGQSLTLIATANQGSEATYESGFVIDKFPISRPNLTFSTLTVSNMSPEDSSIYLCSVVGGSGNTIYFGEGSWLTVV.

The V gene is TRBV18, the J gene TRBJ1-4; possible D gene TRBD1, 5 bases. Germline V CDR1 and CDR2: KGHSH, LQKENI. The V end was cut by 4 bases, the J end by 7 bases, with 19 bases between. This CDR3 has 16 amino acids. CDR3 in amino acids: CASSQRIERQGEKLFF. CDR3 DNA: TGTGCCAGCTCACAACGGATAGAGAGGCAGGGTGAAAAACTGTTTTTT.

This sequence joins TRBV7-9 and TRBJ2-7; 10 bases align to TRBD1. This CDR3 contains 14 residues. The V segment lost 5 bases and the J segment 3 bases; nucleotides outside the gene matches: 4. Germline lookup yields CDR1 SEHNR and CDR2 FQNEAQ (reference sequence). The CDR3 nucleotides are TGTGCCAGCAGCGCCGACAGGGGGCACTACGAGCAGTACTTC. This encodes CASSADRGHYEQYF.

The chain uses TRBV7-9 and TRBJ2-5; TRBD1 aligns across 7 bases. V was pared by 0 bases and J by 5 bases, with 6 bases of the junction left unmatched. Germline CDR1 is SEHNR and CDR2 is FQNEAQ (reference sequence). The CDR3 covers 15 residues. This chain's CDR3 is CASSLAVTGSETQYF. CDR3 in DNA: TGTGCCAGCAGCTTAGCAGTGACAGGGAGCGAGACCCAGTACTTC.

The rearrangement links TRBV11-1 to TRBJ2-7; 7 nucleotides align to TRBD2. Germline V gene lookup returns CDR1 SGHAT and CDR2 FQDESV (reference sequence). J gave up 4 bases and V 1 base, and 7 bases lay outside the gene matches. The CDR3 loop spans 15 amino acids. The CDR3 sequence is CASSLGGGRSYEQYF. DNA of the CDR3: TGTGCCAGCAGCTTAGGGGGCGGGAGAAGTTACGAGCAGTACTTC.

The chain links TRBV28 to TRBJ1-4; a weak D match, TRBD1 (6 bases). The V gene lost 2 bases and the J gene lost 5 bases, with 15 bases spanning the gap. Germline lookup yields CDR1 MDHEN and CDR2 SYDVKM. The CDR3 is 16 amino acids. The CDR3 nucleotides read TGTGCCAGCAGTTTACCTGGACAGACCCAGAATGAAAAACTGTTTTTT. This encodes CASSLPGQTQNEKLFF.

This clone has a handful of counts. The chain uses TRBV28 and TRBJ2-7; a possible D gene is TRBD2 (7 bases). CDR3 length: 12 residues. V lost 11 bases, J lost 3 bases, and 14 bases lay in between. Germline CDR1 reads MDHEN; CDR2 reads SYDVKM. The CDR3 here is CASWGGGYEQYF. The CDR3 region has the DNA TGTGCCTCCTGGGGAGGGGGCTACGAGCAGTACTTC.

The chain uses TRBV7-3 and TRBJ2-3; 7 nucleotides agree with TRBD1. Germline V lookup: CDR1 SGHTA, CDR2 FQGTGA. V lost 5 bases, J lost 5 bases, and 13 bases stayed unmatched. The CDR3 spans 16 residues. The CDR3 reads CASSRDPRGSGDTQYF. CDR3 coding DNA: TGTGCCAGCAGCCGGGACCCCAGGGGGTCTGGAGATACGCAGTATTTT.

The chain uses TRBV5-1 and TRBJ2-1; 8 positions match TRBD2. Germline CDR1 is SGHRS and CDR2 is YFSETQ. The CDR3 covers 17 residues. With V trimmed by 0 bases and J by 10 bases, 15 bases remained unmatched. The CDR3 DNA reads TGCGCCAGCAGCTTGGGGATAGCGGGATCAAACCCGAAAGAGCAGTTCTTC. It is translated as CASSLGIAGSNPKEQFF. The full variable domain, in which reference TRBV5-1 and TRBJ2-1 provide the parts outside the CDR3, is KAGVTQTPRYLIKTRGQQVTLSCSPISGHRSVSWYQQTPGQGLQFLFEYFSETQRNKGNFPGRFSGRQFSNSRSEMNVSTLELGDSALYLCASSLGIAGSNPKEQFFGPGTRLTVL.

The CDR3 bases are TGTGCCAGCTGTTCCGGACAGGGGGTCCACGAGCAGTACTTC. This translates into CASCSGQGVHEQYF. The chain recombines TRBV28 with TRBJ2-7; 10 positions agree with TRBD1. This CDR3 has 14 residues. Germline assignment: CDR1 MDHEN and CDR2 SYDVKM. The V segment lost 8 bases and the J segment 5 bases; nucleotides outside the gene matches: 9.

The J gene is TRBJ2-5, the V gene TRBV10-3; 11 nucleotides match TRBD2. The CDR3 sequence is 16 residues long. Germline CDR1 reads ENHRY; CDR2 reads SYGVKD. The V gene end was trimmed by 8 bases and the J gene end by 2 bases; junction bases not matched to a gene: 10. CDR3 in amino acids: CAIQNKIAGGQETQYF. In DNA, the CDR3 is TGTGCCATCCAAAACAAGATAGCGGGGGGGCAAGAGACCCAGTACTTC.

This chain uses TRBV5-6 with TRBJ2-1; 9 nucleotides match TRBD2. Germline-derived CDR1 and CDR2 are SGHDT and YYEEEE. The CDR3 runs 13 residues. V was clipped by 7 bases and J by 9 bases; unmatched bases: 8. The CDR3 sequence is CASAGGLGIEQFF. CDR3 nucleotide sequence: TGTGCCAGCGCGGGAGGGCTGGGGATTGAGCAGTTCTTC.